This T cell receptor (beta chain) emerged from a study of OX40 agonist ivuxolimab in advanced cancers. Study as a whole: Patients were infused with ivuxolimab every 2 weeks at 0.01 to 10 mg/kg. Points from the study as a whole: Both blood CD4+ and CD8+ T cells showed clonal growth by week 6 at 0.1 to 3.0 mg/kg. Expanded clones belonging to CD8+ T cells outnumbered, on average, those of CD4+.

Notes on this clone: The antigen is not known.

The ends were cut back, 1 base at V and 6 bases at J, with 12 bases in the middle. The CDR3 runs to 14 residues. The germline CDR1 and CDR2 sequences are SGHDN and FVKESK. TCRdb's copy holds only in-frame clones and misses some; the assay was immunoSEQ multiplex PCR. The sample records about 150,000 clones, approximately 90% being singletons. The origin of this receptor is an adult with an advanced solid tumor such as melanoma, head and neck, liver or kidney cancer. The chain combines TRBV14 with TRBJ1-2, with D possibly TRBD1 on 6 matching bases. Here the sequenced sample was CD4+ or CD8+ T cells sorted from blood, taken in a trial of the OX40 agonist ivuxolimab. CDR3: CASSQAGAPDGYTF. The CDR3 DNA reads TGTGCCAGCAGCCAAGCAGGGGCGCCAGATGGCTACACCTTC.